These T cell receptor beta chains were read from a single sample in a study of immune characterization of retroperitoneal liposarcoma. MiXCR was run by TCRdb on the PCR reads, yielding one entry per CDR3 protein. Among roughly 9,300 distinct CDR3 sequences listed, 37% were seen once. Sequencing was performed on tumor tissue. These receptors all come from a male donor with retroperitoneal liposarcoma. The CDR3 runs from the conserved cysteine through the conserved F or W. The D gene is left open where the match is weak. The size entry is marked missing in some rows and otherwise reads once, few, many or a size class.

.	TRBV6-1	TRBJ1-2	many	TGTGCCAGCAGCCGAGGTCTGATTAACTATGGCTACACCTTC	CASSRGLINYGYTF
TRBD2	TRBV6-1	TRBJ2-1	.	TGTGCCAGCAGCCCCGGGACTAGGGGGGATGAGCAGTTCTTC	CASSPGTRGDEQFF
.	TRBV27	TRBJ2-5	.	TGTGCCAGCAGTTTATCTGCCGGGAGCTTGGAGACCCAGTACTTC	CASSLSAGSLETQYF
.	TRBV4-2	TRBJ2-5	.	TGTGCCAGCAGCCAACGGCTAGATGGTTACAATGAGCAGTACTTC	CASSQRLDGYNEQYF
.	TRBV30	TRBJ2-5	many	TGTGCCTGGATCCCACGTTGGGGGGCGCGGGAGACCCAGTACTTC	CAWIPRWGARETQYF
TRBD1	TRBV6-1	TRBJ1-6	many	TGTGCCAGCAGTCGACAGGGATCTGATTCACCCCTCCACTTT	CASSRQGSDSPLHF
.	TRBV4-1	TRBJ2-7	once	TGCGCCAGCAGCCAGGCCCGGGACTGGGCCTACGAGCAGTACTTC	CASSQARDWAYEQYF
.	TRBV12-3/TRBV12-4	TRBJ2-1	many	TGTGCCAGCAGGCTTCTAGGAGGTGAGCAGTTCTTC	CASRLLGGEQFF
.	TRBV6-2/TRBV6-3	TRBJ2-5	.	TGTGCCAGCAGTTACTCGGGCCGGGAGACCCAGTACTTC	CASSYSGRETQYF
.	TRBV6-1	TRBJ2-1	few	TGTGCCAGCAGCTCTACGGGGTACAATGAGCAGTTCTTC	CASSSTGYNEQFF
TRBD2	TRBV6-1	TRBJ2-1	.	TGTGCCAGCAGTGAATTTGGGGGAGGGCCTGGTACTTACAATGAGCAGTTCTTC	CASSEFGGGPGTYNEQFF
.	TRBV7-8	TRBJ2-5	few	TGTGCCAGCAGCGGGGGACCGTCAGAGACCCAGTACTTC	CASSGGPSETQYF
TRBD2	TRBV12-3/TRBV12-4	TRBJ2-7	.	TGTGCCAGCAGATCCCCCTTCGGACTAGCGTCCTACAATGAGCAGTACTTC	CASRSPFGLASYNEQYF
.	TRBV11-3	TRBJ2-7	.	TGTGCCAGCCGACCAACAGGGTCGAAGTACGAGCAGTACTTC	CASRPTGSKYEQYF
TRBD1	TRBV7-2	TRBJ2-1	few	TGTGCCAGCACAAAAGGGACAGTCTACAATGAGCAGTTCTTC	CASTKGTVYNEQFF
.	TRBV27	TRBJ2-1	.	TGTGCCAGCAGTTTAAGGGGGGTCAGGGCCCTCAATGAGCAGTTCTTC	CASSLRGVRALNEQFF
.	TRBV7-3	TRBJ1-5	.	TGTGCCAGCAGCTTATTTCAGGGGCAGCCCCAGCATTTT	CASSLFQGQPQHF
TRBD1	TRBV6-1	TRBJ2-7	few	TGTGCCAGCAGTAGGACAGGGCCCTACGAGCAGTACTTC	CASSRTGPYEQYF
.	TRBV6-1	TRBJ2-1	few	TGTGCCAGCCGCCATGGTTCCTACGAGCAGTTCTTC	CASRHGSYEQFF
TRBD2	TRBV27	TRBJ2-1	once	TGTGCCAGCAGCCCCAGACTAGCGGGAGTCGAGGGATACAATGAGCAGTTCTTC	CASSPRLAGVEGYNEQFF
.	TRBV11-2	TRBJ2-7	.	TGTGCCAGCAGCCTCTCCTCAGCGAGGGGCTACGAGCAGTACTTC	CASSLSSARGYEQYF
TRBD2	TRBV6-1	TRBJ2-3	medium-sized	TGTGCCAGCAGTGAGGGGACTAGCGGGAGAGTGACAGATACGCAGTATTTT	CASSEGTSGRVTDTQYF
.	TRBV11-3	TRBJ2-1	few	TGTGCCAGCAGCTTAGGCGGGATAATCGGAGAGACCCAGTTCTTC	CASSLGGIIGETQFF
TRBD1	TRBV14	TRBJ2-1	.	TGTGCCAGCAGCCCGGGACAGTTCAATGAGCAGTTCTTC	CASSPGQFNEQFF
TRBD2	TRBV6-1	TRBJ2-1	many	TGTGCCAGCAGTGAGGAGACTAGCGGGGGGGTCCAAGAGACCCAGTTCTTC	CASSEETSGGVQETQFF
.	TRBV6-5	TRBJ2-7	.	TGTGCCAGCAGTTACCGGGACACCTACTACGAGCAGTACTTC	CASSYRDTYYEQYF
TRBD1	TRBV12-3/TRBV12-4	TRBJ2-7	.	TGTGCCAGCAGCAGACAGGGGTTCTCATTAGGGGGTATCGAGCAGTACTTC	CASSRQGFSLGGIEQYF
.	TRBV14	TRBJ2-5	.	TGTGCCAGCAGCCAAGATCGACAGTCCCAGTACTTC	CASSQDRQSQYF
TRBD2	TRBV10-3	TRBJ2-1	.	TGTGCCATCAGCAGTAGCGGGGCCAACTACAATGAGCAGTTCTTC	CAISSSGANYNEQFF
.	TRBV6-6	TRBJ2-7	.	TGTGCCAGCAGTTACTCAGGGGGACTGCAGAACGAGCAGTACTTC	CASSYSGGLQNEQYF
.	TRBV6-1	TRBJ2-7	few	TGTGCCAGCAGTGAAATCGGCAGGGGGGAGATAGCGGGCTACGAGCAGTACTTC	CASSEIGRGEIAGYEQYF
.	TRBV7-2	TRBJ2-3	few	TGTGCCAGCAGCTCCGCAGTTATGGATACGCAGTATTTT	CASSSAVMDTQYF
.	TRBV6-1	TRBJ2-1	few	TGTGCCAGCAGTGAAGCTACCTTCTGGAGTGAGCAGTTCTTC	CASSEATFWSEQFF
.	TRBV7-6	TRBJ1-1	.	TGTGCCAGCAGCTTAGTGATGACTGAAGCTTTCTTT	CASSLVMTEAFF
.	TRBV12-5	TRBJ2-5	many	TGTGCTAGTGGGGAAGGGTGGGGAGAGACCCAGTACTTC	CASGEGWGETQYF
.	TRBV6-1	TRBJ2-1	medium-sized	TGTGCCAGCAGTGAAGGGTCAGGGGCCCAAGAGACCCAGTTCTTC	CASSEGSGAQETQFF
.	TRBV6-1	TRBJ2-2	.	TGTGCCAGCAGTGAAGCAGACCACACCGGGGAGCTGTTTTTT	CASSEADHTGELFF
.	TRBV7-6	TRBJ1-2	.	TGTGCCAGCAGCTCCCCGGACACGAGCTATGGCTACACCTTC	CASSSPDTSYGYTF
.	TRBV7-8	TRBJ2-7	.	TGTGCCAGCAGCTTGGACCCGGGATTCTCCTACGAGCAGTACTTC	CASSLDPGFSYEQYF
.	TRBV7-8	TRBJ2-2	.	TGTGCCAGCAGCTTAGGGGCAAGTGGGAGGGAGCTGTTTTTT	CASSLGASGRELFF
.	TRBV6-1	TRBJ2-3	few	TGTGCCAGCAGTGAACGGTCAGGATACACAGATACGCAGTATTTT	CASSERSGYTDTQYF
TRBD1	TRBV6-1	TRBJ1-3	medium-sized	TGTGCCAGCAGTTCGACAGGGGGCTCCGGAAACACCATATATTTT	CASSSTGGSGNTIYF
.	TRBV6-1	TRBJ2-5	.	TGTGCCAGCAGTGAAAGTGAGACCCAGTACTTC	CASSESETQYF
.	TRBV11-3	TRBJ2-7	medium-sized	TGTGCCAGCAGCTTAGATCTTGTGGCCGACCCGCAGGACGAGCAGTACTTC	CASSLDLVADPQDEQYF
TRBD2	TRBV6-1	TRBJ2-7	.	TGTGCCAGCATGAGCGGGAGCTACGAGCAGTACTTC	CASMSGSYEQYF
TRBD1	TRBV27	TRBJ2-7	medium-sized	TGTGCCAGCAGTTCCCTCTCAGGGGGAAACGAGCAGTACTTC	CASSSLSGGNEQYF
.	TRBV6-1	TRBJ2-5	.	TGTGCCAGCAGCTATCGTACGGGTTGGGAGACCCAGTACTTC	CASSYRTGWETQYF
TRBD1	TRBV7-2	TRBJ2-1	.	TGTGCCAGCAGCTCTCCCGGGACAGGGTCAGGCGAGCAGTTCTTC	CASSSPGTGSGEQFF
.	TRBV7-2	TRBJ1-4	.	TGTGCCAGCAGCTTCGGGGGGGGGGCGGATGAAAAACTGTTTTTT	CASSFGGGADEKLFF
TRBD2	TRBV6-5	TRBJ2-5	.	TGTGCCAGCAGTGACCCGGGACTAGCGGGGAGGGTGCGACAGTACCAAGAGACCCAGTACTTC	CASSDPGLAGRVRQYQETQYF
TRBD1	TRBV27	TRBJ2-1	few	TGTGCCAGCATCCCTCCGGACAGGTACAATGAGCAGTTCTTC	CASIPPDRYNEQFF
.	TRBV12-3/TRBV12-4	TRBJ2-1	.	TGTGCCAGCAGTTTATGGGACCGACCCCGGGGGGACATTCAGTTCTTC	CASSLWDRPRGDIQFF